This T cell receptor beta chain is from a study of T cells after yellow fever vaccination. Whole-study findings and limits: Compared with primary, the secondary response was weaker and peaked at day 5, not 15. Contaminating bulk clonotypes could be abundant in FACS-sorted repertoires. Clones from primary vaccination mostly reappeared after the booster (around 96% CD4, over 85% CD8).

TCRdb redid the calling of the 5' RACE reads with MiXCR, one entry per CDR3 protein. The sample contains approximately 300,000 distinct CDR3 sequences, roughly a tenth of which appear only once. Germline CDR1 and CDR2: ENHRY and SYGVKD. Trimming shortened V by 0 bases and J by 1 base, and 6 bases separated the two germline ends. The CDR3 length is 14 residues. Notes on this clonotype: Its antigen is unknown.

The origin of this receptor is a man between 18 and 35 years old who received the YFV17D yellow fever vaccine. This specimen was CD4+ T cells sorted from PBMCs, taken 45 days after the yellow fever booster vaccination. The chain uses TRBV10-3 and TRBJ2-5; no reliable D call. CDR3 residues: CAISESHSQETQYF. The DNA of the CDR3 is TGTGCCATCAGTGAGTCGCACAGCCAAGAGACCCAGTACTTC.